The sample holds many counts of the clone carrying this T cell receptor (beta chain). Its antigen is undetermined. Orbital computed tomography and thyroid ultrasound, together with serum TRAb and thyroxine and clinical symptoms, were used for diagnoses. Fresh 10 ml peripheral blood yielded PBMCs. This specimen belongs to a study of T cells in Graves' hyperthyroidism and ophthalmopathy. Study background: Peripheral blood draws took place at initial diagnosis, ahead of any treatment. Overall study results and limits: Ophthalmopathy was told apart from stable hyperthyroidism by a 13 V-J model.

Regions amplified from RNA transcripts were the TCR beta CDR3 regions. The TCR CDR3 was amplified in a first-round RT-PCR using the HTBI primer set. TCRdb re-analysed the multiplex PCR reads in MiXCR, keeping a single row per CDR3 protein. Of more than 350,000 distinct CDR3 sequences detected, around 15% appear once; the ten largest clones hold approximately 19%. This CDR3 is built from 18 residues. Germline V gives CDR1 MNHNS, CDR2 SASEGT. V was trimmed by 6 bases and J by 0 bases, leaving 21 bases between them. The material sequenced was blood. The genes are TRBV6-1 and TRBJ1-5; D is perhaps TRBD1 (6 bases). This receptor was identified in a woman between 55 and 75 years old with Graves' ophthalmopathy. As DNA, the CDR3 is TGTGCCAGCAGCCCACTGTTGCAGGGGATTATTAGCAATCAGCCCCAGCATTTT. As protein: CASSPLLQGIISNQPQHF.